Presented here are 24 T cell receptor beta chains from one specimen sequenced in a study of T cells in Graves' hyperthyroidism and ophthalmopathy. RNA transcripts gave rise to amplified TCR beta CDR3 regions. The primer set for the first-round RT-PCR of the TCR CDR3 was HTBI. TCRdb passed the multiplex PCR reads through MiXCR, listing each CDR3 protein once. There are approximately 590,000 distinct CDR3 sequences in the sample; 15% to 18% occur only once, and around 7.5% lies in the top ten. Sequences were obtained from blood. The receptors were sampled from a woman in her thirties with Graves' hyperthyroidism.

This clonotype has a count of ten or more. The genes are TRBV12-3 or TRBV12-4 and TRBJ2-4; D gene unclear. The V end was cut by 6 bases, the J end by 0 bases, with 12 bases between. The CDR3 loop spans 15 amino acids. The CDR3 protein is CASSPFFKAKNIQYF. CDR3 nucleotide sequence: TGTGCCAGCAGCCCCTTTTTCAAAGCCAAAAACATTCAGTACTTC.

This clonotype was recorded many times. V gene TRBV20-1 combines with J gene TRBJ2-5; D unresolved. The CDR3 spans 13 residues. Germline V gives CDR1 DFQATT, CDR2 SNEGSKA (reference sequence). Trimming stripped 3 bases from V and 5 bases from J, with 13 bases between. CDR3 DNA sequence: TGCAGTGCTAGTAATCGCCCCTCGGAGACCCAGTACTTC. This gives the protein CSASNRPSETQYF.

This clonotype showed up many times. The rearrangement joins TRBV6-1 to TRBJ2-3; 14 bases line up with TRBD2. With V trimmed by 5 bases and J by 1 base, 5 bases remained unmatched. The germline gives CDR1 MNHNS, CDR2 SASEGT. The CDR3 consists of 17 residues. The CDR3 sequence is CASSSGLAGVRTDTQYF. The DNA for the CDR3 is TGTGCCAGCAGTTCGGGACTAGCGGGAGTACGCACAGATACGCAGTATTTT.

The V call is TRBV6-1, the J call TRBJ1-2; no clear D gene. Trimming took off 5 bases at V and 5 bases at J, with 9 bases between the two ends. The CDR3 sequence is 12 residues long. Germline CDR1 MNHNS, CDR2 SASEGT. The CDR3 here is CASSSTSYGYTF. The DNA for the CDR3 is TGTGCCAGCAGTTCCACATCTTATGGCTACACCTTC.

At least ten counts were recorded for this clonotype. This chain uses TRBV7-2 with TRBJ2-1; D possibly corresponds to TRBD2 (6 bases). Germline CDR1 is SGHTA and CDR2 is FQGNSA. The CDR3 is made up of 13 amino acids. V was trimmed by 7 bases and J by 11 bases, leaving 18 bases between them. The CDR3: CASIGTAGGKQFF. DNA for the CDR3: TGTGCCAGCATCGGGACGGCGGGCGGGAAGCAGTTCTTC.

This clonotype was observed many times. The chain couples TRBV11-1 to TRBJ2-1; a possible D gene is TRBD2 (5 bases). CDR1 is SGHAT and CDR2 is FQDESV in the germline V gene (reference sequence). Trimming pared 1 base from V and 6 bases from J, leaving 13 bases between. The CDR3 consists of 15 residues. The CDR3 sequence: CASSLGVGVLNEQFF. CDR3 nucleotide sequence: TGTGCCAGCAGCTTAGGAGTGGGAGTGCTCAATGAGCAGTTCTTC.

V usage is TRBV7-2 and J usage is TRBJ1-2; D is undetermined. V lost 0 bases to trimming and J lost 4 bases, with 15 bases between them. Germline lookup yields CDR1 SGHTA and CDR2 FQGNSA. The length of the CDR3 is 16 residues. CDR3 DNA: TGTGCCAGCAGCTTAGCGTCGAGACAACCGATCTATGGCTACACCTTC. This translates into CASSLASRQPIYGYTF. The whole variable domain, filled in from reference TRBV7-2 and TRBJ1-2, reads GAGVSQSPSNKVTEKGKDVELRCDPISGHTALYWYRQSLGQGLEFLIYFQGNSAPDKSGLPSDRFSAERTGGSVSTLTIQRTQQEDSAVYLCASSLASRQPIYGYTFGSGTRLTVV.

This clonotype was seen repeatedly, ten times or more. The chain uses TRBV7-2 and TRBJ2-3; D is ambiguous. The V gene's germline CDR1 is SGHTA and CDR2 FQGNSA. CDR3 length: 13 residues. Trimming removed 4 bases from V and 1 base from J, with 6 bases in between. The CDR3 DNA sequence: TGTGCCAGCAGCTACCGGGGCACAGATACGCAGTATTTT. It translates to CASSYRGTDTQYF. Using reference TRBV7-2 and TRBJ2-3 for the parts outside the CDR3, the full variable domain is GAGVSQSPSNKVTEKGKDVELRCDPISGHTALYWYRQSLGQGLEFLIYFQGNSAPDKSGLPSDRFSAERTGGSVSTLTIQRTQQEDSAVYLCASSYRGTDTQYFGPGTRLTVL.

This clonotype has at least ten counts. The CDR3 loop reads CASSVPKPSGNTGELFF. The CDR3 DNA is TGCGCCAGCAGCGTTCCTAAGCCTTCGGGAAACACCGGGGAGCTGTTTTTT. The V gene is TRBV10-2, the J gene TRBJ2-2, with D perhaps matching TRBD2 (5 bases). V was shortened by 6 bases and J by 2 bases, with 19 bases between the two germline ends. CDR3 length: 17 amino acids. The germline V gene has CDR1 WSHSY and CDR2 SAAADI.

This rearrangement joins TRBV7-9 to TRBJ2-2; 8 bases agree with TRBD2. Germline V CDR1 and CDR2: SEHNR, FQNEAQ (reference sequence). The CDR3 is 15 residues long. The V segment lost 9 bases and the J segment 0 bases; nucleotides outside the gene matches: 6. CDR3 residues: CASSMRGANTGELFF. The CDR3 DNA follows: TGTGCCAGTAGTATGCGGGGGGCGAACACCGGGGAGCTGTTTTTT.

The rearrangement links TRBV11-2 to TRBJ2-4; no clear D. The CDR3 totals 14 residues. The V gene lost 1 base and the J gene lost 1 base, with 5 bases spanning the gap. Looked up from germline, CDR1 is SGHAT and CDR2 is FQNNGV. The CDR3 here is CASSLGAAKNIQYF. CDR3 in DNA: TGTGCCAGCAGCTTAGGAGCGGCCAAAAACATTCAGTACTTC.

This clonotype showed up just a few times. V and J are TRBV4-2 and TRBJ1-2; TRBD1 is a possible D gene (5 bases). Germline-derived CDR1 and CDR2 are LGHNA and YNFKEQ. CDR3 length: 17 amino acids. Trimming pared 0 bases from V and 2 bases from J, leaving 16 bases between. The CDR3 nucleotides read TGTGCCAGCAGCCAAGATTTAAGAGGGGTGGCCAACTATGGCTACACCTTC. Amino acids: CASSQDLRGVANYGYTF.

There are many counts of this clonotype. This chain links TRBV7-2 with TRBJ2-2; unclear D gene. The V and J ends lost 4 bases and 2 bases respectively, with 11 bases between them. This CDR3 is 15 amino acids long. Per the germline V gene, CDR1 is SGHTA and CDR2 is FQGNSA. The CDR3 loop is CASSSIADNTGELFF. In nucleotides, the CDR3 is TGTGCCAGCAGCTCAATAGCTGATAACACCGGGGAGCTGTTTTTT.

This clonotype was seen repeatedly, ten times or more. This chain links TRBV7-9 with TRBJ2-1; perhaps TRBD2 as D (6 bases). Germline assignment: CDR1 SEHNR and CDR2 FQNEAQ (reference sequence). V was pared by 5 bases and J by 4 bases, with 9 bases between. The CDR3 runs to 13 residues. CDR3 loop: CASSIGLYNEQFF. In nucleotides, the CDR3 is TGTGCCAGCAGCATCGGACTATACAATGAGCAGTTCTTC.

This clonotype was seen repeatedly, ten times or more. V is TRBV7-2 and J is TRBJ2-4; D gene uncertain. Trimming removed 5 bases at V and 8 bases at J, with 13 bases between. The CDR3 covers 13 residues. Looked up from germline, CDR1 is SGHTA and CDR2 is FQGNSA. CDR3 in amino acids: CASSPRMVDIQYF. In nucleotides, the CDR3 is TGTGCCAGCAGCCCACGTATGGTGGACATTCAGTACTTC.

This clonotype was observed a handful of times. The chain joins TRBV3-1 to TRBJ2-1; 10 nucleotides agree with TRBD2. The CDR3 spans 16 residues. Germline lookup yields CDR1 LGHDT and CDR2 YNNKEL (reference sequence). Trimming removed 6 bases from V and 3 bases from J; junction bases left unmatched: 8. Written as DNA, the CDR3 is TGTGCCAGCAGTCTGACTAGCGGGCTCGGCTACAATGAGCAGTTCTTC. It specifies CASSLTSGLGYNEQFF.

This clonotype was picked up many times. V is TRBV11-2 and J is TRBJ1-6, with unresolved D. Trimming removed 5 bases at V and 5 bases at J, with 10 bases between. CDR1 and CDR2 from the germline V gene are SGHAT and FQNNGV. The CDR3 contains 14 residues. The CDR3 nucleotides read TGTGCCAGCAGCCCGAGGACCGATAATTCACCCCTCCACTTT. It codes for CASSPRTDNSPLHF.

In this sample, this clonotype turned up a few times. The J gene is TRBJ1-2, the V gene TRBV7-8; 10 nucleotides align to TRBD1. Germline V gives CDR1 SGHVS, CDR2 FQNEAQ. This CDR3 has 16 residues. The trim removed 5 bases at V and 4 bases at J, leaving 10 bases unmatched. The CDR3 loop reads CASSTTLTGGFYGYTF. The DNA of the CDR3 is TGTGCCAGCAGCACAACACTGACAGGGGGCTTCTATGGCTACACCTTC.

The genes are TRBV7-9 and TRBJ2-2; the D is unclear. CDR1 SEHNR and CDR2 FQNEAQ come from the germline V gene (reference sequence). CDR3 length equals 14 residues. V lost 1 base and J 2 bases, leaving 5 bases between the germline ends. The CDR3 region has the DNA TGTGCCAGCAGCTTAGACATAAACACCGGGGAGCTGTTTTTT. Translation: CASSLDINTGELFF.

This clonotype has at least ten counts. The chain joins TRBV11-2 to TRBJ2-3; 10 bases line up with TRBD2. The CDR3 runs to 18 residues. The germline V gene has CDR1 SGHAT and CDR2 FQNNGV. V trimming: 4 bases; J trimming: 5 bases; junction bases outside the gene matches: 15. CDR3 sequence (DNA): TGTGCCAGCAGCTACGCTTTAAGCCTAGCGGGAGTGGTAGATACGCAGTATTTT. It encodes CASSYALSLAGVVDTQYF.

J is TRBJ1-4 and V is TRBV18; maybe TRBD1 (5 bases). The CDR3 is 15 amino acids. The ends were cut back, 9 bases at V and 7 bases at J, with 21 bases in the middle. Germline V gives CDR1 KGHSH, CDR2 LQKENI. The DNA of the CDR3 is TGTGCCAGTCACCACCCGGGGCACGGGAGTGAAAAACTGTTTTTT. Its protein product is CASHHPGHGSEKLFF.

This clonotype has just one count. V and J are TRBV6-5 and TRBJ2-3, with 8 nucleotides matching TRBD1. V gave up 6 bases and J gave up 8 bases; unmatched junction bases: 13. In germline, CDR1 is MNHEY, CDR2 SVGAGI. The CDR3 totals 15 residues. The CDR3 region is CASRRLGQGMATQYF. CDR3 nucleotides: TGTGCCAGCAGACGATTAGGACAGGGAATGGCTACGCAGTATTTT.

Only a few counts were recorded for this clonotype. The V gene is TRBV7-8, the J gene TRBJ1-1; 11 bases map to TRBD1. This CDR3 has 15 residues. Germline lookup yields CDR1 SGHVS and CDR2 FQNEAQ. The V and J ends lost 3 bases and 5 bases, in that order; junction bases with no gene match: 5. The CDR3, as DNA: TGTGCCAGCAGCTTCAGGACAGGGGGCTTTACTGAAGCTTTCTTT. Residues: CASSFRTGGFTEAFF.

This chain connects TRBV6-1 to TRBJ1-3; possible D gene TRBD1, 5 bases. This CDR3 is 13 amino acids long. Germline loops: CDR1 MNHNS, CDR2 SASEGT. The V gene lost 5 bases and the J gene lost 3 bases, with 8 bases spanning the gap. The CDR3 coding sequence is TGTGCCAGCAGTTGGGGCTATGGAAACACCATATATTTT. Protein sequence: CASSWGYGNTIYF.